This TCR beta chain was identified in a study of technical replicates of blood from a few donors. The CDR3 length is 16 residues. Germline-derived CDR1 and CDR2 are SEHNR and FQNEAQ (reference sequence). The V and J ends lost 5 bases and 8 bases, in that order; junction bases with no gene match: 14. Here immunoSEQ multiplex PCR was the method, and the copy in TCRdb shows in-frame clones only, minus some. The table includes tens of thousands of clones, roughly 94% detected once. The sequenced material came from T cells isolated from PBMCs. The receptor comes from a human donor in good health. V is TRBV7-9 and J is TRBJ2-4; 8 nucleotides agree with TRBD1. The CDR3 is CASSRTGNPVIDIQYF. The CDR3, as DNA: TGTGCCAGCAGCCGGACAGGGAACCCTGTGATCGACATTCAGTACTTC.